Following are 10 T cell receptor beta chains from one sample sequenced in a study of monozygotic twins with inflammatory bowel disease. TCRdb reprocessed the 5' RACE reads; each CDR3 protein has one entry and no DNA is given. Its listing shows some 400,000 distinct CDR3 sequences. The sequencing input was blood. These receptors all come from a human donor with ulcerative colitis or Crohn's disease, or a healthy co-twin of an affected twin (not recorded which).

The V and J genes are TRBV12-3 or TRBV12-4 and TRBJ1-1. The CDR3 is 12 amino acids. The chain's CDR3 is CASSLDPVEAFF.

The V and J genes are TRBV3-1 and TRBJ1-5. This CDR3 has 14 amino acids. Looked up from germline, CDR1 is LGHDT and CDR2 is YNNKEL (reference sequence). The CDR3 reads CASSQAGSTQPQHF.

The genes are TRBV5-1 and TRBJ1-4. The germline CDR1 and CDR2 sequences are SGHRS and YFSETQ. The length of the CDR3 is 15 residues. Here the CDR3 reads CASSLEAGAGGKLFF. The full variable domain, rest sourced from reference TRBV5-1 and TRBJ1-4, is KAGVTQTPRYLIKTRGQQVTLSCSPISGHRSVSWYQQTPGQGLQFLFEYFSETQRNKGNFPGRFSGRQFSNSRSEMNVSTLELGDSALYLCASSLEAGAGGKLFFGSGTQLSVL.

The chain employs TRBV12-3 or TRBV12-4 and TRBJ2-5; TCRdb designates TRBD1, a call that cannot be tested without DNA. This CDR3 has 13 amino acids. CDR3: CASRLTGRETQYF.

The V gene is TRBV28, the J gene TRBJ1-5. The CDR3 contains 15 residues. Germline loops: CDR1 MDHEN, CDR2 SYDVKM. This chain's CDR3 is CASSLDGLGNQPQHF.

The chain carries TRBV6-2 or TRBV6-3 and TRBJ2-1; TCRdb designates TRBD2, a call that cannot be tested without DNA. In germline, CDR1 is MNHEY, CDR2 SVGEGT. The CDR3 totals 15 residues. Here the CDR3 reads CASSVLAGGRNEQFF.

CDR3: CSVVRFGAGGELFF. The rearrangement uses TRBV29-1 and TRBJ2-2; there is no DNA to check the TCRdb D call of TRBD1. Germline-derived CDR1 and CDR2 are SQVTM and ANQGSEA. This CDR3 has 14 residues.

The chain uses TRBV20-1 and TRBJ2-1; without DNA, the TCRdb call of TRBD2 cannot be checked. The CDR3 sequence is 15 residues long. Germline-derived CDR1 and CDR2 are DFQATT and SNEGSKA (reference sequence). CDR3 loop: CSARDPASGGDEQFF.

The V gene is TRBV2, the J gene TRBJ1-2; TCRdb calls TRBD1, which cannot be checked without DNA. The CDR3 consists of 15 residues. From germline, CDR1 is SNHLY and CDR2 FYNNEI. This CDR3 reads CASSEGYRENYGYTF.

V usage is TRBV6-4 and J usage is TRBJ2-2; the D call of TRBD1 rests on TCRdb alone, since no DNA is present to check it. The CDR3 consists of 13 residues. Germline values: CDR1 MRHNA, CDR2 SNTAGT. The CDR3 spells CASSSQQGGELFF.